This entry is about one T cell receptor beta chain. As originally analysed: Reference gene primers were amplified, and this amplification served to estimate nucleated cell counts. Only in-frame clones appear in the TCRdb table, and some are missing; sequencing was by immunoSEQ multiplex PCR. V and J calls and clone size are copied from that table; D and trimming were computed from the DNA. The sample has some 260,000 clones, around nine tenths seen once. Assignments of participants to cohorts depended upon their own reported clinical history. The data are from a study of blood T cell repertoires in COVID-19. Looking at the study overall: Samples taken during acute and convalescent COVID-19 were collected in the United States, Italy and Spain. Sample material is recorded as cDNA or gDNA derived from T cells, B-cell-depleted T cells, or PBMCs.

The specimen sequenced was PBMCs or T cells enriched from blood (not recorded which). The TCR comes from a man aged 35 to 55 who had recovered from COVID-19.

CDR3 nucleotides: TGTGCCAGCAGCCCCGGGGGACAGGGGAGGGAAGGCTACACCTTC. Translating gives CASSPGGQGREGYTF. The chain recombines TRBV7-2 with TRBJ1-2, with 10 positions matching TRBD1. The CDR3 covers 15 residues. Germline V gene lookup returns CDR1 SGHTA and CDR2 FQGNSA. J gave up 8 bases and V 5 bases, and 11 bases lay outside the gene matches.